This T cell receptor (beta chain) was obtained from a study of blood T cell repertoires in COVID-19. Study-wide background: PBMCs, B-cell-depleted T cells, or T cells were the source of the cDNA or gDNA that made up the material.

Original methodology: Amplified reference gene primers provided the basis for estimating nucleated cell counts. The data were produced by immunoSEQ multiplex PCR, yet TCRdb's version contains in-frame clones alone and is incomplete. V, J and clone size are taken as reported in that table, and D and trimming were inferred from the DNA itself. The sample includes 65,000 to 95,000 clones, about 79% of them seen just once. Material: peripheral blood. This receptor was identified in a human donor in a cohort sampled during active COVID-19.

The CDR3 loop is CASSFRGLNTEAFF. As DNA, the CDR3 is TGTGCCAGTAGTTTCAGGGGTCTGAACACTGAAGCTTTCTTT. The rearrangement joins TRBV19 to TRBJ1-1; weak D call: TRBD1 (6 bases). Germline V gives CDR1 LNHDA, CDR2 SQIVND (reference sequence). The V and J ends lost 5 bases and 0 bases respectively, with 10 bases between them. This CDR3 is built from 14 residues.